This TCR beta chain emerged from a study of Ad26.COV2.S vaccination and SARS-CoV-2 variants. The repertoire was sequenced with immunoSEQ multiplex PCR; TCRdb's copy has only in-frame clones and lacks some. The data hold some 500,000 clones, with roughly nine tenths observed a single time. Treatment: roughly 18 received Ad26.COV2.S at low or high dose, single or two shots; a few received placebo; per-sample allocation not given. Day 63 after the first injection of vaccine or placebo was the sampling time. Sequences were derived from peripheral blood, sampled in a trial of Ad26.COV2.S vaccine versus placebo. The sequence derives from a person between 18 and 65 years old who received the Ad26.COV2.S COVID-19 vaccine or a placebo.

CDR3 sequence: CASSLPGQVQFF. The CDR3 DNA follows: TGTGCCAGCTCACTTCCGGGACAGGTACAGTTCTTC. The chain couples TRBV18 to TRBJ2-1, with 8 bases fitting TRBD1. The V and J ends lost 4 bases and 13 bases, in that order; junction bases with no gene match: 6. Looked up from germline, CDR1 is KGHSH and CDR2 is LQKENI. This CDR3 has 12 residues.